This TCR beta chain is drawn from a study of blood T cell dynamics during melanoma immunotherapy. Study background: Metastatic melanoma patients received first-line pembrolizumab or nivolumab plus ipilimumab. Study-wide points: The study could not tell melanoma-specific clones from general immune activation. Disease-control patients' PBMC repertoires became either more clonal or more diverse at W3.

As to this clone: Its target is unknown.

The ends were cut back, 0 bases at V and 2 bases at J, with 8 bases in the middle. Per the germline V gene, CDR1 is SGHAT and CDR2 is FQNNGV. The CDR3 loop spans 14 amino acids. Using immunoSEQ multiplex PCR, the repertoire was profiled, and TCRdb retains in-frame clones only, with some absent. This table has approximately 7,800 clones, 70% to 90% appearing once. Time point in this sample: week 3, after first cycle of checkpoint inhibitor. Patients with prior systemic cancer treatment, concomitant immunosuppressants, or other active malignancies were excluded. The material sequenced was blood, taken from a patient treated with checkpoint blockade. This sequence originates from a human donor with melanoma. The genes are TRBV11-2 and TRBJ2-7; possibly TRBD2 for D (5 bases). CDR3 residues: CASSLDRGPYEQYF. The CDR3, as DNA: TGTGCCAGCAGCTTAGATCGCGGGCCCTACGAGCAGTACTTC.